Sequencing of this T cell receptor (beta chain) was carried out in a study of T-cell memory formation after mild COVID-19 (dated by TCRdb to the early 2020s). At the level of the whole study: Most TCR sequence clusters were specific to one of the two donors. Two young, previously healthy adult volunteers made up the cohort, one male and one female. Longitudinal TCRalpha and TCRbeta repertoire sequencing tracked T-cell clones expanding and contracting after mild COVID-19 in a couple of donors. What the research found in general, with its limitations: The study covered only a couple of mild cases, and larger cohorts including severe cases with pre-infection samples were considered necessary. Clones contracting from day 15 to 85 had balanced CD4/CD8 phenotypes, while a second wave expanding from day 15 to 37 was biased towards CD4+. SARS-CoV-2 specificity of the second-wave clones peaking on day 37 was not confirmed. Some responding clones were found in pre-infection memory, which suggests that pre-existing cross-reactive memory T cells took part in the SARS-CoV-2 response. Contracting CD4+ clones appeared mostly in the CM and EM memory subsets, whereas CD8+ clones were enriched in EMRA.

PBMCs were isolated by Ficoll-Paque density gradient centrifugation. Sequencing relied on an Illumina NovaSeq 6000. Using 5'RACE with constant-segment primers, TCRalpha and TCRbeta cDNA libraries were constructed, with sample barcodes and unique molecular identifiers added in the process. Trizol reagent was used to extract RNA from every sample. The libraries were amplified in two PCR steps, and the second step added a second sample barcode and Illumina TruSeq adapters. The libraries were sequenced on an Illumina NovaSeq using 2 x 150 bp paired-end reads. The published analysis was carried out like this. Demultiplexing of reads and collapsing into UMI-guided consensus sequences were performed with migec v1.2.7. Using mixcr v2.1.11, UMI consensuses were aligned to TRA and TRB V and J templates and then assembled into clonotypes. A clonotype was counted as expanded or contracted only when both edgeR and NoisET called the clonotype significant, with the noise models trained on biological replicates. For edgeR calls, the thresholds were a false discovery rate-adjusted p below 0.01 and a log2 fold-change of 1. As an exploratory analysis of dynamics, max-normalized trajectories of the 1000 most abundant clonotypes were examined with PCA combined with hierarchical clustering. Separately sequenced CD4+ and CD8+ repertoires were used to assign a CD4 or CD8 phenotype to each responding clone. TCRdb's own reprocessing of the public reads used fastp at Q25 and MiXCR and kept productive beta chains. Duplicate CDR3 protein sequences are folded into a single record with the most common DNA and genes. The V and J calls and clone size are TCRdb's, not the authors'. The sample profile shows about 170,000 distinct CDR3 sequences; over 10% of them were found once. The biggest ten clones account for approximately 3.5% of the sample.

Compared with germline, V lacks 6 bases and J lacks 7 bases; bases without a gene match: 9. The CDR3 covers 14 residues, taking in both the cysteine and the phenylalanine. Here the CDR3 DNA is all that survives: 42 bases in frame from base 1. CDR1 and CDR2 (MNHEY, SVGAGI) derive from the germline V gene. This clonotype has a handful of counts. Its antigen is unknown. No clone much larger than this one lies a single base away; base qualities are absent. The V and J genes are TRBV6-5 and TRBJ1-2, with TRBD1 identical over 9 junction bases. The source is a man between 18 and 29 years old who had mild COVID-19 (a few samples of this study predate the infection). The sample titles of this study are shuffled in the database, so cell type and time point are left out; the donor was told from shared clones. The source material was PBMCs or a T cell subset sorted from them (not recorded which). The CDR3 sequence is CASRQTGGAGGYTF. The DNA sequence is TGTGCCAGCAGACAAACAGGGGGCGCGGGTGGCTACACCTTC.